These T cell receptor beta chains were read from a single sample in a study of blood T cell repertoires in COVID-19. The method was immunoSEQ multiplex PCR; TCRdb's version includes in-frame clones alone and lacks a portion of them. The data hold roughly 100,000 clones, with 70% to 90% observed a single time. Material: peripheral blood. Every receptor here comes from a man between 50 and 59 years old with active COVID-19. Each CDR3 is given with its conserved first and last residue. D genes are given only for firm matches. The size field is filled for only some rows; it gives once, few, many or a size class.

J: TRBJ2-7
size: .
V: TRBV11-3
D: TRBD2
DNA: TGTGCCAGCAGCCCTGGACTAGCGGGGGGCTACGAGCAGTACTTC
CDR3: CASSPGLAGGYEQYF

J: TRBJ1-5
size: .
V: TRBV15
D: TRBD1
DNA: TGTGCCACCAGCAGACAGGGGGCTAACAATCAGCCCCAGCATTTT
CDR3: CATSRQGANNQPQHF

J: TRBJ1-4
size: .
V: TRBV5-6
D: .
DNA: TGTGCCAGCAGCTTGGGGTTCCGGGGGAATGAAAAACTGTTTTTT
CDR3: CASSLGFRGNEKLFF

J: TRBJ2-3
size: .
V: TRBV5-1
D: .
DNA: TGCGCCAGCAGCCCCCCTATAGCGGAGGGAGCAGATACGCAGTATTTT
CDR3: CASSPPIAEGADTQYF

J: TRBJ1-1
size: .
V: TRBV30
D: .
DNA: TGTGCCTGGAGTGTACTATCGCACAACACTGAAGCTTTCTTT
CDR3: CAWSVLSHNTEAFF

J: TRBJ2-7
size: .
V: TRBV4-1
D: TRBD2
DNA: TGCGCCAGCAGCCAAGTCGGCGGGGGGTACGAGCAGTACTTC
CDR3: CASSQVGGGYEQYF

J: TRBJ1-1
size: .
V: TRBV6-5
D: .
DNA: TGTGCCAGCATTTGGTCAGGGAACACTGAAGCTTTCTTT
CDR3: CASIWSGNTEAFF

J: TRBJ1-6
size: .
V: TRBV9
D: TRBD1
DNA: TGTGCCAGCAGCGAAGGGACAGGGGTGTACTCCTATAATTCACCCCTCCACTTT
CDR3: CASSEGTGVYSYNSPLHF

J: TRBJ2-5
size: .
V: TRBV13
D: .
DNA: TGTGCCAGCAGCGCAGCCGCGGGGTACCAAGAGACCCAGTACTTC
CDR3: CASSAAAGYQETQYF

J: TRBJ2-3
size: .
V: TRBV15
D: TRBD2
DNA: TGTGCCACCAGCTCTCAGACTAGCGGGGGCACAGATACGCAGTATTTT
CDR3: CATSSQTSGGTDTQYF

J: TRBJ2-3
size: .
V: TRBV7-9
D: TRBD1
DNA: TGTGCCAGCAGCACCCGACAGGGTAGCACAGATACGCAGTATTTT
CDR3: CASSTRQGSTDTQYF

J: TRBJ2-1
size: few
V: TRBV2
D: .
DNA: TGTGCCGGCATAAAAAGGGGGTCCTACAATGAGCAGTTCTTC
CDR3: CAGIKRGSYNEQFF

J: TRBJ2-5
size: .
V: TRBV18
D: .
DNA: TGTGCCAGCTCAACTCAGGGGCAAGAGACCCAGTACTTC
CDR3: CASSTQGQETQYF

J: TRBJ2-1
size: .
V: TRBV24-1
D: .
DNA: TGTGCCACCAGCGATAGGGCGGGCCGGGAGCAGTTCTTC
CDR3: CATSDRAGREQFF

J: TRBJ2-2
size: .
V: TRBV4-1
D: TRBD1
DNA: TGCGCCAGCAGCCAACCCCGGGACAGGGCCAGGGAGCTGTTTTTT
CDR3: CASSQPRDRARELFF

J: TRBJ2-2
size: once
V: TRBV4-1
D: .
DNA: TGCGCCAGCAGCCAAGATCGTACGGGGGGCGCGGGGGAGCTGTTTTTT
CDR3: CASSQDRTGGAGELFF

J: TRBJ2-3
size: .
V: TRBV9
D: .
DNA: TGTGCCAGCAGCCCCTCGCCAGGGCAAACAGATACGCAGTATTTT
CDR3: CASSPSPGQTDTQYF

J: TRBJ1-3
size: .
V: TRBV7-9
D: TRBD1
DNA: TGTGCCAGCAGCGGGGACAGGAACTACTGGGGAAACACCATATATTTT
CDR3: CASSGDRNYWGNTIYF

J: TRBJ1-3
size: .
V: TRBV5-6
D: TRBD1
DNA: TGTGCCAGCAGCTTAGGGACAGCCAATACTGGAAACACCATATATTTT
CDR3: CASSLGTANTGNTIYF

J: TRBJ1-4
size: .
V: TRBV5-4
D: TRBD1
DNA: TGTGCCAGCAGCTTGGGGGGTCAGGGGGGCGGTGAAAAACTGTTTTTT
CDR3: CASSLGGQGGGEKLFF

J: TRBJ2-1
size: .
V: TRBV5-1
D: TRBD2
DNA: TGCGCCAGCAGCCCGGGACTAGCGGGGGATGAGCAGTTCTTC
CDR3: CASSPGLAGDEQFF

J: TRBJ1-2
size: few
V: TRBV2
D: TRBD1
DNA: TGTGCCAGCAGCCTTTGGACAGGGGAGAGGAACACCTTC
CDR3: CASSLWTGERNTF

J: TRBJ1-5
size: .
V: TRBV6-6
D: .
DNA: TGTGCCAGCAGTTACGGGCGGGTTGGGGGCAATCAGCCCCAGCATTTT
CDR3: CASSYGRVGGNQPQHF

J: TRBJ2-3
size: .
V: TRBV5-1
D: .
DNA: TGCGCCAGCAGCATGGACTCGCATAGCACAGATACGCAGTATTTT
CDR3: CASSMDSHSTDTQYF

J: TRBJ1-4
size: .
V: TRBV6-2/TRBV6-3
D: TRBD1
DNA: TGTGCCAGCAGTTACGGGGGGACAGGGGGCCTCGGGGATGAAAAACTGTTTTTT
CDR3: CASSYGGTGGLGDEKLFF